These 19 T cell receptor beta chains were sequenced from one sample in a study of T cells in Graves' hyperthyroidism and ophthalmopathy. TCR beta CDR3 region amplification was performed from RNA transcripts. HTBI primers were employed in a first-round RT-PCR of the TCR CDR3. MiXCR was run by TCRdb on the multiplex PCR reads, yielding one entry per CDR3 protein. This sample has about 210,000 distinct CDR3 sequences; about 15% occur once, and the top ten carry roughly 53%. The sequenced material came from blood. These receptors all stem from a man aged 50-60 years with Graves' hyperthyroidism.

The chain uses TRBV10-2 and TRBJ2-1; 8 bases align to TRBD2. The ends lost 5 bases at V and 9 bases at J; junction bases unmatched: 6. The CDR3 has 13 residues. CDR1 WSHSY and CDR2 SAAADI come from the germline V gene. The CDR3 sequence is CASSWTSPAEQFF. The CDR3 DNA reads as TGCGCCAGCAGTTGGACTAGCCCAGCTGAGCAGTTCTTC.

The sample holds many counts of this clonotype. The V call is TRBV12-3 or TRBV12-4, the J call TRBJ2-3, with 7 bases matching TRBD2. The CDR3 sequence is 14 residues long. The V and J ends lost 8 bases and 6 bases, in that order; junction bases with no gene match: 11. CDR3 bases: TGTGCCAGCTTCCGCGGGAGAGATGGGGATACGCAGTATTTT. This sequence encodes CASFRGRDGDTQYF.

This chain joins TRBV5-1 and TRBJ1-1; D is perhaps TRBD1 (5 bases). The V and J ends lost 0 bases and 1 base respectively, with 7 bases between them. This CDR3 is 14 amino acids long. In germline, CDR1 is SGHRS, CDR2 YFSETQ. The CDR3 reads CASSLGDPNTEAFF. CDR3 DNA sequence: TGCGCCAGCAGCTTGGGGGACCCGAACACTGAAGCTTTCTTT.

The CDR3 nucleotides are TGCAGTGCTCTGGGACATGCCAAAGTAGACATTCAGTACTTC. Its protein product is CSALGHAKVDIQYF. The chain couples TRBV20-1 to TRBJ2-4, with a possible D match to TRBD1 (6 bases). This CDR3 is 14 amino acids long. The germline V and J ends were trimmed by 5 bases and 8 bases, with 19 bases remaining between them. In germline, CDR1 is DFQATT, CDR2 SNEGSKA (reference sequence).

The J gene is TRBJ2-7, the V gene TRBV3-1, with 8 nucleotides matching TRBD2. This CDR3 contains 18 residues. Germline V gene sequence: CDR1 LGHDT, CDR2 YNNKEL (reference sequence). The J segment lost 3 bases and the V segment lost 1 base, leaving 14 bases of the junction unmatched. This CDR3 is CASSQVGLAGLPRYEQYF. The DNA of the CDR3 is TGTGCCAGCAGCCAAGTCGGGCTAGCGGGTCTCCCCCGCTACGAGCAGTACTTC.

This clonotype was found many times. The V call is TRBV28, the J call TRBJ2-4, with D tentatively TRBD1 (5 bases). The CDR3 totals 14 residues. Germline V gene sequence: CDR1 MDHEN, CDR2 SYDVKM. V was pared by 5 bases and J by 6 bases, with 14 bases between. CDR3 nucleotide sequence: TGTGCCAGCAGTAGTTTCAGGGAAGGAAACATTCAGTACTTC. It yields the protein CASSSFREGNIQYF.

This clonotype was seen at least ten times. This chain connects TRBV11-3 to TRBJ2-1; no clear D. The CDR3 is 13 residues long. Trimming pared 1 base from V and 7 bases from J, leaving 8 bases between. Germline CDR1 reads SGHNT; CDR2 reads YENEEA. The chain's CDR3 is CASSLGGDNEQFF. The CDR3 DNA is TGTGCCAGCAGCTTAGGAGGCGATAATGAGCAGTTCTTC.

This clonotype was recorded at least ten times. In DNA form, the CDR3 reads TGCGCCAGCAGCTCTTGGACAGGGTCTGGAGAGCAGTACTTC. Its translation is CASSSWTGSGEQYF. The chain uses TRBV5-1 and TRBJ2-7; 8 nucleotides match TRBD1. CDR1 and CDR2 from the germline V gene are SGHRS and YFSETQ. The CDR3 has 14 residues. Unmatched junction bases numbered 9, after V lost 3 bases and J lost 7 bases.

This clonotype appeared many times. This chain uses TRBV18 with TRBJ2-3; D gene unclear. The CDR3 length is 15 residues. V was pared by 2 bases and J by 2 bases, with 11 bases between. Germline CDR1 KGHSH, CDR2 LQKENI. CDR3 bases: TGTGCCAGCTCACCAGCAATCGGCTACACAGATACGCAGTATTTT. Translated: CASSPAIGYTDTQYF.

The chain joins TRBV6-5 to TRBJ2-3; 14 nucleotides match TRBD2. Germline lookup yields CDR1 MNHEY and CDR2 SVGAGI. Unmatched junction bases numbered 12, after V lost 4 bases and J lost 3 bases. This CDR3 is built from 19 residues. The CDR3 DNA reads TGTGCCAGCAGTTCCAACCGACTAGCGGGAGGGAGAGAGACAGATACGCAGTATTTT. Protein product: CASSSNRLAGGRETDTQYF.

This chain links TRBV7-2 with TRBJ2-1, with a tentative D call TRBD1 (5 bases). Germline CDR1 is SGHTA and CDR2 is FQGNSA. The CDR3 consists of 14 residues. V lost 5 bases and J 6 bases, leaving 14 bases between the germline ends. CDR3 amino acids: CASSKVDRLNEQFF. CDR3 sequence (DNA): TGTGCCAGCAGCAAGGTCGACAGACTCAATGAGCAGTTCTTC.

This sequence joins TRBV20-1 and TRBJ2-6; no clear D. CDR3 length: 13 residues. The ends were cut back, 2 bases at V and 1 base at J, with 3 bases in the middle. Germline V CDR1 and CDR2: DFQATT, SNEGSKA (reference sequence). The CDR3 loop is CSARKSGANVLTF. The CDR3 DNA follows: TGCAGTGCTAGAAAATCTGGGGCCAACGTCCTGACTTTC.

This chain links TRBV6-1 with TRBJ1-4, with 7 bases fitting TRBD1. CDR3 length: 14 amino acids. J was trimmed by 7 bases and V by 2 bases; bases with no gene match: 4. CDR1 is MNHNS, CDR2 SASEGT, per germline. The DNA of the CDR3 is TGTGCCAGCAGTGAAAGGGGGCGCGGTGAAAAACTGTTTTTT. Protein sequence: CASSERGRGEKLFF.

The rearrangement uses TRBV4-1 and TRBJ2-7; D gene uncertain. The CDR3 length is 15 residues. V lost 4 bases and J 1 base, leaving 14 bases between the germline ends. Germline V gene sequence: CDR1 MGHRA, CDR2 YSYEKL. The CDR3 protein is CASSLQPGPSYEQYF. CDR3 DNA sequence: TGCGCCAGCAGCCTCCAACCAGGACCTTCCTACGAGCAGTACTTC.

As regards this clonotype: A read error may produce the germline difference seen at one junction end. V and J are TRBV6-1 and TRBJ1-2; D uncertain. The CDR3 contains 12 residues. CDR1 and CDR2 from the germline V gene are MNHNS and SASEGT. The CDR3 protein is CATSEAPEGYTF. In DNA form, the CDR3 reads TGTGCCACCAGTGAGGCACCCGAAGGCTACACCTTC.

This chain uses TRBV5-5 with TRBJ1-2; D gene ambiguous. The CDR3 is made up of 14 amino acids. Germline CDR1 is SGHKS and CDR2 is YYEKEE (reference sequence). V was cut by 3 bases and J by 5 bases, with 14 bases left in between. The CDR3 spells CASSSPSGRYGYTF. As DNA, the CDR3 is TGTGCCAGCAGCTCCCCGTCCGGACGATATGGCTACACCTTC.

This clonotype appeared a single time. The CDR3 DNA reads TGTGCCAGCAGCCAAGACGGTAGCAATCAGCCCCAGCATTTT. Its protein product is CASSQDGSNQPQHF. This chain uses TRBV3-1 with TRBJ1-5; D is unclear. Per germline, CDR1 LGHDT and CDR2 YNNKEL (reference sequence). This CDR3 is built from 14 residues. V was pared by 0 bases and J by 0 bases, with 3 bases between. Supplemented by reference TRBV3-1 and TRBJ1-5, the full variable domain reads DTAVSQTPKYLVTQMGNDKSIKCEQNLGHDTMYWYKQDSKKFLKIMFSYNNKELIINETVPNRFSPKSPDKAHLNLHINSLELGDSAVYFCASSQDGSNQPQHFGDGTRLSIL.

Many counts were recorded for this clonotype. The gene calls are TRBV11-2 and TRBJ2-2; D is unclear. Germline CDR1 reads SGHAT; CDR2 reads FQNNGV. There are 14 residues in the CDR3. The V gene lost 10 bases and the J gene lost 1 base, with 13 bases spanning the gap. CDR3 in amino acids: CATAKAGNTGELFF. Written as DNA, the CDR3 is TGTGCCACCGCCAAGGCAGGGAACACCGGGGAGCTGTTTTTT.

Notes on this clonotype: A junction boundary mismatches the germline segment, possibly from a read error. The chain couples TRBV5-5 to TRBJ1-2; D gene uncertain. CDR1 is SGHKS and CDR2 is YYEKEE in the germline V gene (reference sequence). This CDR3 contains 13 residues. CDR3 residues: CASSPDQNYGYTF. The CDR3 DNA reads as TGCGCCAGCAGCCCCGACCAGAACTATGGCTACACCTTC.